Each of the 2 T cell receptor beta chains below was sequenced from the same sample in a study of T cells in Graves' hyperthyroidism and ophthalmopathy. The CDR3 regions of TCR beta were amplified from RNA transcripts. HTBI primers were used for first-round RT-PCR of the TCR CDR3. TCRdb called the multiplex PCR reads again in MiXCR, with one record for every CDR3 protein. The sample has around 520,000 distinct CDR3 sequences, about an eighth seen once; the top ten hold 15% to 20%. Input material: blood. Receptors were obtained from a woman aged 18-29 years with Graves' hyperthyroidism.

There are many counts of this clonotype. This chain connects TRBV29-1 to TRBJ1-2; 9 bases match TRBD1. This CDR3 is 14 amino acids long. The V segment lost 0 bases and the J segment 4 bases; nucleotides outside the gene matches: 3. From germline, CDR1 is SQVTM and CDR2 ANQGSEA. The CDR3 nucleotides read TGCAGCGTTGAAGAACAGGGGGCGTTCTATGGCTACACCTTC. It is translated as CSVEEQGAFYGYTF.

J is TRBJ2-2 and V is TRBV20-1; D is ambiguous. Trimming took off 6 bases at V and 7 bases at J, with 9 bases between the two ends. The CDR3 is 11 amino acids. CDR1 and CDR2 from the germline V gene are DFQATT and SNEGSKA (reference sequence). CDR3 bases: TGCAGTGCCGACGGCGGCGGGGAGCTGTTTTTT. It specifies CSADGGGELFF.